What follows are 18 T cell receptor beta chains derived from one specimen sequenced in a study of metastatic and nonmetastatic thyroid tumors. Not a single patient had been given any form of treatment at any point before undergoing thyroid surgery. TCRdb re-called clones from the PCR reads using MiXCR. The table has 85,000 to 100,000 clones, 10% to 15% seen once. Sequencing used blood. These receptors came from a female donor with papillary thyroid cancer or a benign thyroid nodule (not recorded which). Some clones in this sample may be carry-over from other donors' samples.

In this sample, this clone turned up many times. The chain is built from TRBV2 and TRBJ2-7, with D possibly matching TRBD2 (5 bases). The CDR3 runs to 12 residues. The V gene lost 1 base and the J gene lost 6 bases, with 7 bases spanning the gap. The germline V gene has CDR1 SNHLY and CDR2 FYNNEI. The CDR3: CASSEVRAEQYF. CDR3 in DNA: TGTGCCAGCAGTGAAGTGAGGGCCGAGCAGTACTTC.

This clone has ten or more counts. DNA for the CDR3: TGTGCCAGCAGCTTATCTGGGCGGGGGGCCAACGTCCTGACTTTC. The encoded protein is CASSLSGRGANVLTF. The chain couples TRBV7-2 to TRBJ2-6; D gene unclear. This CDR3 has 15 amino acids. The germline V gene encodes CDR1 SGHTA and CDR2 FQGNSA. V was clipped by 2 bases and J by 4 bases, with 9 bases between them. The full variable domain, with the rest looked up from reference TRBV7-2 and TRBJ2-6, is GAGVSQSPSNKVTEKGKDVELRCDPISGHTALYWYRQSLGQGLEFLIYFQGNSAPDKSGLPSDRFSAERTGGSVSTLTIQRTQQEDSAVYLCASSLSGRGANVLTFGAGSRLTVL.

Concerning this clone itself: A much larger clone sits a single nucleotide away, making a read error possible. The gene calls are TRBV29-1 and TRBJ1-6, with TRBD1 identical over 7 bases. J lost 8 bases, V lost 8 bases, and 9 bases had no gene match. Germline CDR1 and CDR2: SQVTM and ANQGSEA. The CDR3 runs 13 residues. CDR3 bases: TGCAGCCGAACAGGGGTCGGGGATTCACCCCTCCACTTT. Encoded protein: CSRTGVGDSPLHF.

On this clone itself: This may come from a read error, since a much larger clone is one base off. The chain joins TRBV5-1 to TRBJ2-5; the D is unclear. The CDR3 runs to 15 residues. The germline CDR1 and CDR2 sequences are SGHRS and YFSETQ. Trimming stripped 4 bases from V and 3 bases from J, with 16 bases between. DNA for the CDR3: TGCGCCAGCAGCCCCAGAGATATCGTCAAAGAGACCCAGTACTTC. The encoded protein is CASSPRDIVKETQYF.

This clone has only a few counts. The chain uses TRBV7-8 and TRBJ1-4; D is ambiguous. This CDR3 is 17 amino acids long. V was pared by 2 bases and J by 12 bases, with 25 bases between. Germline values: CDR1 SGHVS, CDR2 FQNEAQ. The CDR3, as DNA: TGTGCCAGCAGCTTACTCCACCCTCAAGACGGCGGTGCGGAACTGTTTTTT. This encodes CASSLLHPQDGGAELFF.

This clone came up many times. The chain recombines TRBV19 with TRBJ1-1; 7 bases are a match to TRBD1. Trimming removed 7 bases from V and 4 bases from J; junction bases left unmatched: 12. This CDR3 spans 15 amino acids. Germline CDR1 reads LNHDA; CDR2 reads SQIVND (reference sequence). The CDR3 DNA follows: TGTGCCAGTAATCTTGCAGGGGGTTATACCACTGAAGCTTTCTTT. The encoded protein is CASNLAGGYTTEAFF.

This clone appeared many times. The J gene is TRBJ2-2, the V gene TRBV7-3; TRBD2 aligns across 14 bases. The CDR3 is 19 residues long. Trimming at V came to 3 bases and at J to 1 base, leaving 7 bases not matched to a gene. Germline-derived CDR1 and CDR2 are SGHTA and FQGTGA. The CDR3 loop reads CASSFVTGLAGGNTGELFF. Here the CDR3 DNA reads TGTGCCAGCAGCTTCGTAACCGGACTAGCGGGAGGGAACACCGGGGAGCTGTTTTTT.

This clone appeared a single time. Given a much more abundant clone one base away, this may be a read error. The DNA of the CDR3 is TGCAGTGCTCCCGTGTCTGGGGGCGGGGAGCTGTTTTTT. It translates to CSAPVSGGGELFF. The gene calls are TRBV20-1 and TRBJ2-2; the D gene could be TRBD1 or TRBD2 (5 bases each). Trimming stripped 5 bases from V and 7 bases from J, with 14 bases between. CDR3 length equals 13 residues. The V gene's germline CDR1 is DFQATT and CDR2 SNEGSKA (reference sequence).

This clone has at least ten counts. The chain has TRBV3-1 and TRBJ2-3; tentative D call: TRBD2 (7 bases). The CDR3 runs 19 residues. CDR1 is LGHDT and CDR2 is YNNKEL in the germline V gene (reference sequence). Trimming took 4 bases from V and 2 from J, leaving 25 bases between them. CDR3 sequence reads: CASSLTQGTSGIPTDTQYF. The DNA for the CDR3 is TGTGCCAGCAGCCTCACACAGGGTACGAGCGGGATCCCCACAGATACGCAGTATTTT.

This clone was seen repeatedly, ten times or more. The rearrangement links TRBV7-2 to TRBJ2-1, with TRBD2 identical over 7 bases. Germline assignment: CDR1 SGHTA and CDR2 FQGNSA. This CDR3 is built from 15 residues. The V segment lost 0 bases and the J segment 7 bases; nucleotides outside the gene matches: 6. The CDR3, as DNA: TGTGCCAGCAGCTTAGCGGGAGGGCCAGTGAATGAGCAGTTCTTC. This gives the protein CASSLAGGPVNEQFF.

This clone has a count of ten or more. This chain links TRBV5-1 with TRBJ1-2, with 10 bases fitting TRBD1. This CDR3 is built from 15 residues. Germline trimming cut 0 bases from V and 7 bases from J; bases unmatched to any gene: 6. Germline loops: CDR1 SGHRS, CDR2 YFSETQ. The CDR3 sequence: CASSLEGTGEFGYTF. CDR3 DNA: TGCGCCAGCAGCTTGGAGGGGACAGGGGAGTTTGGCTACACCTTC.

This clone appeared many times. The chain joins TRBV24-1 to TRBJ2-2; perhaps D is TRBD1 or TRBD2 (6 bases each). Trimming took 4 bases from V and 5 from J, leaving 16 bases between them. The CDR3 consists of 16 residues. In germline, CDR1 is KGHDR, CDR2 SFDVKD. CDR3 in amino acids: CATSDGTLRGTGELFF. The CDR3 nucleotides read TGTGCCACCAGTGACGGGACACTCCGGGGGACCGGGGAGCTGTTTTTT.

The genes are TRBV5-1 and TRBJ2-7; D might be TRBD2 (6 bases). V shed 4 bases and J shed 6 bases, with 20 bases lying between them. CDR1 is SGHRS and CDR2 is YFSETQ in the germline V gene. This CDR3 is built from 15 residues. The CDR3, as DNA: TGCGCCAGCAGCGAATCACTAGCAAACGCGGCCGAGCAGTACTTC. Translating it yields CASSESLANAAEQYF.

In its sample, this clone was seen many times. The J gene is TRBJ1-5, the V gene TRBV7-6, with D hard to call. CDR3 length: 15 amino acids. Trimming removed 3 bases at V and 2 bases at J, with 11 bases between. Germline V CDR1 and CDR2: SGHVS, FNYEAQ. CDR3: CASSFGDRGNQPQHF. The DNA for the CDR3 is TGTGCCAGCAGCTTTGGGGATCGGGGCAATCAGCCCCAGCATTTT.

There are many counts of this clone. The rearrangement joins TRBV5-6 to TRBJ2-1; the D gene is possibly TRBD2 (5 bases). CDR1 SGHDT and CDR2 YYEEEE come from the germline V gene. CDR3 size: 15 residues. Trimming cost V 7 bases and J 0 bases, with 14 bases left between them. The CDR3 coding sequence is TGTGCCAGCTGCGCCGGTACTAGCTCCTACAATGAGCAGTTCTTC. Protein: CASCAGTSSYNEQFF.

As concerns this clone: A much larger clone lies one base from this, so it may be a read error. The CDR3 loop is CSAETSGVQENQYF. CDR3 bases: TGCAGTGCTGAAACTAGCGGGGTCCAAGAGAACCAGTACTTC. The J gene is TRBJ2-5, the V gene TRBV20-1; 10 bases agree with TRBD2. CDR3 length equals 14 residues. From germline, CDR1 is DFQATT and CDR2 SNEGSKA (reference sequence).

This clone was picked up many times. The chain joins TRBV20-1 to TRBJ2-7, with a weak D call TRBD2 (5 bases). Germline V CDR1 and CDR2: DFQATT, SNEGSKA (reference sequence). The CDR3 runs 14 residues. The ends were cut back, 3 bases at V and 5 bases at J, with 17 bases in the middle. The CDR3 here is CSASNPVGGDEQYF. CDR3 in DNA: TGCAGTGCTAGTAATCCAGTCGGAGGAGACGAGCAGTACTTC.

This clone has ten or more counts. The J gene is TRBJ2-3, the V gene TRBV9; 10 bases line up with TRBD2. The CDR3 is 15 residues long. Germline lookup yields CDR1 SGDLS and CDR2 YYNGEE. V shed 4 bases and J 5 bases; nucleotides not matched to a gene: 7. In DNA, the CDR3 is TGTGCCAGCAGCCCCCTAGCGGGAGTCGGAGATACGCAGTATTTT. Encoded protein: CASSPLAGVGDTQYF. The entire variable domain, with the rest obtained from reference TRBV9 and TRBJ2-3, is as follows: DSGVTQTPKHLITATGQRVTLRCSPRSGDLSVYWYQQSLDQGLQFLIQYYNGEERAKGNILERFSAQQFPDLHSELNLSSLELGDSALYFCASSPLAGVGDTQYFGPGTRLTVL.